The T cell receptor beta chain under discussion was sequenced for a study of shared clonotypes between healthy human individuals. The overall study: Serving as donors were a couple of women and three men, whose ages spanned 18 to 49. Used for every donor were three CD4 naive, three CD4 memory, two CD8 naive and one CD8 memory plate.

Study conclusions and caveats: Clonotype sharing across several donors was observed for around 5.1% of naive CD4 clonotypes.

As for this clone: Its antigen is still unknown. In the same sample, other DNA sequences code for this CDR3.

How the authors handled the data: Filtering differed for immunoSEQ, which gave only junction sequences without quality scores. The method was immunoSEQ multiplex PCR; TCRdb's version includes in-frame clones alone and lacks a portion of them. V and J calls and clone size are as listed in that table; D and trimming were resolved from the DNA. This sample has around 1,000,000 clones, with about 80% found just once. Germline V gene sequence: CDR1 SGHRS, CDR2 YFSETQ. V lost 0 bases and J lost 6, with 6 bases in between. There are 12 residues in the CDR3. The TCR was taken from a man younger than 35 in good health. Some clones in this sample may be carry-over from other donors' samples. The V gene is TRBV5-1, the J gene TRBJ1-1, with unresolved D. Sequencing input: memory CD4+ T cells from PBMCs. Subset noted: CD45RA-negative fraction. CDR3 sequence: CASSLDGAEAFF. CDR3 nucleotide sequence: TGCGCCAGCAGCTTGGATGGAGCTGAAGCTTTCTTT.